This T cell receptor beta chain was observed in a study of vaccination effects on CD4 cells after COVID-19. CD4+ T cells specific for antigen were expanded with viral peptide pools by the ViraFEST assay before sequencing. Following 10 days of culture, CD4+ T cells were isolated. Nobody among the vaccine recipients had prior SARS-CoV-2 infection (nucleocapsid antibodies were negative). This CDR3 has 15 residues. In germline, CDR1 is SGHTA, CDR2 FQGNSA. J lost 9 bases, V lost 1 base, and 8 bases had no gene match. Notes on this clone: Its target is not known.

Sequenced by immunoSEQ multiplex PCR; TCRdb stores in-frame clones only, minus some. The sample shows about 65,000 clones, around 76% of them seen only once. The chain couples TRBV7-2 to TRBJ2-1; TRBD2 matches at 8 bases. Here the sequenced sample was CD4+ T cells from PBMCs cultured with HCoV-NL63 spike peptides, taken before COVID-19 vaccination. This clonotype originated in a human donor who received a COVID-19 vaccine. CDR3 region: CASSLVKRGLGEQFF. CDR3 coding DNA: TGTGCCAGCAGCTTAGTTAAGCGGGGGCTCGGTGAGCAGTTCTTC.